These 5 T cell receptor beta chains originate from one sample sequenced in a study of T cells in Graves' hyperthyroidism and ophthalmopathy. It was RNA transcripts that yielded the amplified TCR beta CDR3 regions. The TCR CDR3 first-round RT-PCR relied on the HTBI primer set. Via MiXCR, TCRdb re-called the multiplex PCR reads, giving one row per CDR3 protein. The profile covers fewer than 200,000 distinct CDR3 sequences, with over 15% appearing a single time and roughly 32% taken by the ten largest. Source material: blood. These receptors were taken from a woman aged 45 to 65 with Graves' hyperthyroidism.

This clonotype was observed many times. The CDR3 DNA sequence: TGTGCCAGTAGTCCTCGAGGGGGAAGCAATCAGCCCCAGCATTTT. As protein: CASSPRGGSNQPQHF. This chain uses TRBV19 with TRBJ1-5, with D possibly being TRBD1 (6 bases). There are 15 residues in the CDR3. The ends were cut back, 5 bases at V and 1 base at J, with 12 bases in the middle. Germline V gene sequence: CDR1 LNHDA, CDR2 SQIVND (reference sequence).

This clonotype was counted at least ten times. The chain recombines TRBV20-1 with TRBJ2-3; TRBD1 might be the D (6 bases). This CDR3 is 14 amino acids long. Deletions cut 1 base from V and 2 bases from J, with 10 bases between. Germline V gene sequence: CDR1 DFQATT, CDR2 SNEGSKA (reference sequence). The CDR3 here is CSARVGHFTDTQYF. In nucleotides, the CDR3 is TGCAGTGCTAGAGTGGGACACTTCACAGATACGCAGTATTTT.

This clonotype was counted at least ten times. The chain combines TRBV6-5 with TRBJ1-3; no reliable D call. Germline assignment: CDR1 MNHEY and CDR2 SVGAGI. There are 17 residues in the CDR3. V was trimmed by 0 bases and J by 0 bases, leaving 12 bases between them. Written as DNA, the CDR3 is TGTGCCAGCAGTTACTCGAAAGGCGGGAGCTCTGGAAACACCATATATTTT. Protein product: CASSYSKGGSSGNTIYF.

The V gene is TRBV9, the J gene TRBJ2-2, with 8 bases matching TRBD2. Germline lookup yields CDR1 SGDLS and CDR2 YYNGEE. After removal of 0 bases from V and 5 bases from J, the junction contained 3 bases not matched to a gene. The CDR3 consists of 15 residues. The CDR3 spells CASSVDSGGTGELFF. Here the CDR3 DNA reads TGTGCCAGCAGCGTAGACAGCGGGGGTACCGGGGAGCTGTTTTTT.

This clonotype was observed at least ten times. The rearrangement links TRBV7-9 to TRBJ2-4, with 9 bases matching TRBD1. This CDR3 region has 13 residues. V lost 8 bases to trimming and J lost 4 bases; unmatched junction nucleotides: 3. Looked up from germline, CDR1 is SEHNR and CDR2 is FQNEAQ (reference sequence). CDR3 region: CASGGQGKNIQYF. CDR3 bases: TGTGCCAGCGGCGGACAGGGGAAAAACATTCAGTACTTC.